This TCR beta chain was profiled in a study of blood T cell repertoires in COVID-19. Background on the study: Samples came from the United States, Italy and Spain, spanning acute and convalescent COVID-19. PBMCs, B-cell-depleted T cells, or T cells provided the cDNA or gDNA that made up the material.

Source study methods: The authors estimated nucleated cell counts from reference gene primer amplification. Clones were sequenced by immunoSEQ multiplex PCR, and TCRdb holds only the in-frame ones, with some missing. V and J calls and clone size come straight from that table; D and trimming were deduced from the DNA. Here the sample spans 100,000 to 150,000 clones, around 80% being singletons. Unmatched junction bases numbered 3, after V lost 4 bases and J lost 5 bases. CDR3 size: 14 residues. Germline values: CDR1 SGHTA, CDR2 FQGTGA. The V and J genes are TRBV7-3 and TRBJ2-3; TRBD1 aligns across 10 bases. The specimen sequenced was peripheral blood. This TCR was recovered from a man aged 45-65 years with acute or convalescent COVID-19. The CDR3 loop is CASSSGQGGDTQYF. The CDR3 DNA reads as TGTGCCAGCAGCTCAGGACAGGGGGGAGATACGCAGTATTTT.